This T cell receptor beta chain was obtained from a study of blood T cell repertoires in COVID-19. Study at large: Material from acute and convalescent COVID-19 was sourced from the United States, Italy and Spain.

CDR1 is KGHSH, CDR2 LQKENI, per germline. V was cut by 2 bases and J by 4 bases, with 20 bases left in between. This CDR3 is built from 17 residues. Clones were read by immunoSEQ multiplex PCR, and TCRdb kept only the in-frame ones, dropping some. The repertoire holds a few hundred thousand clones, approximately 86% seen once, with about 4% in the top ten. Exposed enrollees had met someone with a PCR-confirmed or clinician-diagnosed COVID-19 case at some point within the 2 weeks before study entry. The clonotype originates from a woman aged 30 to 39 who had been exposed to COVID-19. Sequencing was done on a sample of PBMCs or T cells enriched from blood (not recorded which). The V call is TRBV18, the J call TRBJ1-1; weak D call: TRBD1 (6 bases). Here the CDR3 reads CASSPGLLGAGSTEAFF. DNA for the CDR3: TGTGCCAGCTCACCAGGGCTTCTGGGGGCTGGGAGCACTGAAGCTTTCTTT.